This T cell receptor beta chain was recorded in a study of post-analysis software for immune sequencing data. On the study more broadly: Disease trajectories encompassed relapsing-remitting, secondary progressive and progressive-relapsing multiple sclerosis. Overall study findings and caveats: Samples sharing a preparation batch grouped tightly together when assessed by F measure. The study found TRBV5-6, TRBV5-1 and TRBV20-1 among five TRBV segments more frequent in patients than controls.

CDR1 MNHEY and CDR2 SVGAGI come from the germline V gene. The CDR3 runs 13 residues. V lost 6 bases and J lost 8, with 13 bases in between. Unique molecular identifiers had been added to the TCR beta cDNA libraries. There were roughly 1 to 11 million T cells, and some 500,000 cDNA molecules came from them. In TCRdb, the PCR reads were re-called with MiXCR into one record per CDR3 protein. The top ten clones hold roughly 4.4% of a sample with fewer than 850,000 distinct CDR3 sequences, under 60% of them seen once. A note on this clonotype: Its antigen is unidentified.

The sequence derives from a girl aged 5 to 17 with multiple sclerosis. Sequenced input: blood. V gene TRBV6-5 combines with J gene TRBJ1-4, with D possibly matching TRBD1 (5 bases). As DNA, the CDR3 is TGTGCCAGCAGCCCCCGCGGGGCCGAAAAACTGTTTTTT. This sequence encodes CASSPRGAEKLFF.